The next 18 T cell receptor beta chains were all read from a single sample in a study of shared clonotypes between healthy human individuals. The method was immunoSEQ multiplex PCR; TCRdb's version includes in-frame clones alone and lacks a portion of them. The sample contains about half a million clones, 79% of which appear only once. Specimen: PBMCs. The receptor set was obtained from a woman aged 35 to 49 in good health. Some clones in this sample may be carry-over from other donors' samples.

In its sample, this clone was seen a few times. This chain links TRBV28 with TRBJ2-7; TRBD1 matches at 12 bases. CDR3 size: 14 residues. Germline assignment: CDR1 MDHEN and CDR2 SYDVKM. With V trimmed by 5 bases and J by 6 bases, 5 bases remained unmatched. The chain's CDR3 is CASSHGTGGFEQYF. The CDR3, as DNA: TGTGCCAGCAGTCACGGGACAGGGGGCTTCGAGCAGTACTTC.

V and J are TRBV28 and TRBJ2-4; 9 nucleotides agree with TRBD2. In germline, CDR1 is MDHEN, CDR2 SYDVKM. The CDR3 length is 15 residues. Trimming at V came to 4 bases and at J to 6 bases, leaving 7 bases not matched to a gene. The CDR3 spells CASSSTGTSLNIQYF. Written as DNA, the CDR3 is TGTGCCAGCAGTTCTACCGGGACTAGCCTAAACATTCAGTACTTC.

This chain joins TRBV18 and TRBJ2-7, with D uncertain. The CDR3 runs 11 residues. The germline V and J ends were trimmed by 2 bases and 6 bases, with 5 bases remaining between them. CDR1 and CDR2 (germline): KGHSH, LQKENI. The chain's CDR3 is CASSPVGEQYF. CDR3 in DNA: TGTGCCAGCTCACCAGTGGGCGAGCAGTACTTC.

The V call is TRBV7-9, the J call TRBJ2-1; the D is unclear. Germline V gene lookup returns CDR1 SEHNR and CDR2 FQNEAQ (reference sequence). The CDR3 loop spans 12 amino acids. V lost 8 bases to trimming and J lost 5 bases, with 10 bases between them. In DNA form, the CDR3 reads TGTGCCAGCGGAACCTTTCACAATGAGCAGTTCTTC. It codes for CASGTFHNEQFF.

The V call is TRBV28, the J call TRBJ2-1; TRBD2 agrees at 7 bases. The CDR3 is made up of 13 amino acids. The germline V gene encodes CDR1 MDHEN and CDR2 SYDVKM. V lost 7 bases to trimming and J lost 5 bases; unmatched junction nucleotides: 5. CDR3: CASIPAGHNEQFF. CDR3 DNA: TGTGCCAGCATACCAGCGGGACACAATGAGCAGTTCTTC.

The rearrangement uses TRBV15 and TRBJ2-1; D gene ambiguous. This CDR3 comprises 14 residues. Trimming removed 3 bases from V and 5 bases from J, with 11 bases in between. Germline CDR1 LNHNV, CDR2 YYDKDF (reference sequence). CDR3: CATSSLKTDNEQFF. The CDR3 DNA reads as TGTGCCACCAGCAGCCTTAAAACGGACAATGAGCAGTTCTTC.

The V gene is TRBV6-1, the J gene TRBJ1-5; tentative D call: TRBD1 (5 bases). Trimming took 5 bases from V and 2 from J, leaving 13 bases between them. CDR3 length: 15 residues. Per germline, CDR1 MNHNS and CDR2 SASEGT. CDR3 DNA: TGTGCCAGCAGTCCCCCGGGGGTCGGCAATCAGCCCCAGCATTTT. Translation gives CASSPPGVGNQPQHF.

This clone has just a few counts. The rearrangement links TRBV4-2 to TRBJ2-1; D gene unclear. Per germline, CDR1 LGHNA and CDR2 YNFKEQ. Trimming removed 4 bases at V and 0 bases at J, with 16 bases between. The CDR3 runs to 17 residues. The CDR3 nucleotides read TGTGCCAGCAGCCTTAACCCTACATCCTACTCCTACAATGAGCAGTTCTTC. Translated: CASSLNPTSYSYNEQFF.

This clone was seen only a few times. Other nucleotide sequences from this sample produce the same CDR3. The chain recombines TRBV10-3 with TRBJ2-5; no reliable D call. The CDR3 has 12 residues. Germline CDR1 reads ENHRY; CDR2 reads SYGVKD. Trimming pared 3 bases from V and 5 bases from J, leaving 7 bases between. CDR3 bases: TGTGCCATCAGTGACAGTTCCGAGACCCAGTACTTC. Protein: CAISDSSETQYF.

V usage is TRBV5-1 and J usage is TRBJ1-4; D call uncertain. This CDR3 is built from 15 residues. Germline V lookup: CDR1 SGHRS, CDR2 YFSETQ. Trimming removed 6 bases at V and 0 bases at J, with 12 bases between. CDR3 loop: CASTKSSATNEKLFF. The CDR3 DNA follows: TGCGCCAGCACCAAGTCTAGTGCAACTAATGAAAAACTGTTTTTT.

The gene calls are TRBV18 and TRBJ2-1; D unclear. The V and J ends lost 2 bases and 7 bases respectively, with 15 bases between them. The length of the CDR3 is 15 residues. Germline V lookup: CDR1 KGHSH, CDR2 LQKENI. CDR3 nucleotides: TGTGCCAGCTCACCAGGTCCTGGGATATCTAATGAGCAGTTCTTC. The encoded protein is CASSPGPGISNEQFF.

This sequence joins TRBV4-1 and TRBJ2-7, with D possibly being TRBD1 (5 bases). The V end lost 0 bases, the J end lost 3 bases, and 12 bases lay between the germline ends. The germline gives CDR1 MGHRA, CDR2 YSYEKL. The CDR3 is made up of 15 amino acids. In nucleotides, the CDR3 is TGCGCCAGCAGCCAAGAACCAGGGATTGTCTACGAGCAGTACTTC. The encoded protein is CASSQEPGIVYEQYF.

A single count supports this clone. This chain uses TRBV5-4 with TRBJ2-7; D perhaps matches TRBD2 (6 bases). V dropped 6 bases and J dropped 5 bases, with 24 bases sitting between them. The CDR3 sequence is 16 residues long. Germline CDR1 is SGHNT and CDR2 is YYREEE (reference sequence). The DNA of the CDR3 is TGTGCCAGCAACTCAGGGATCGGAGCGGGTCAAGACGAGCAGTACTTC. It encodes CASNSGIGAGQDEQYF.

A few counts support this clone. The chain is built from TRBV6-6 and TRBJ1-5; D is unresolved. This CDR3 region has 14 residues. V dropped 2 bases and J dropped 4 bases, with 9 bases sitting between them. Germline loops: CDR1 MNHNY, CDR2 SVGAGI (reference sequence). CDR3 DNA: TGTGCCAGCAGTTACCCAAAAGGGAATCAGCCCCAGCATTTT. Protein product: CASSYPKGNQPQHF.

This chain joins TRBV5-1 and TRBJ2-5; a weak D match, TRBD1 (6 bases). The CDR3 loop spans 16 amino acids. CDR1 is SGHRS, CDR2 YFSETQ, per germline. V lost 4 bases to trimming and J lost 2 bases, with 18 bases between them. The CDR3 nucleotides read TGCGCCAGCAGCCCGGTGGGGGCCACCCTTCAAGAGACCCAGTACTTC. Its translation is CASSPVGATLQETQYF.

The chain couples TRBV4-1 to TRBJ2-1; D gene uncertain. The CDR3 consists of 16 residues. The V and J ends lost 0 bases and 6 bases respectively, with 15 bases between them. Per germline, CDR1 MGHRA and CDR2 YSYEKL. The CDR3 protein is CASSQEVFLVANEQFF. CDR3 DNA: TGCGCCAGCAGCCAAGAGGTCTTCCTCGTCGCCAATGAGCAGTTCTTC.

Many counts were recorded for this clone. The V call is TRBV27, the J call TRBJ1-2, with D unresolved. The length of the CDR3 is 14 residues. The V gene lost 5 bases and the J gene lost 2 bases, with 12 bases spanning the gap. CDR1 and CDR2 from the germline V gene are MNHEY and SMNVEV (reference sequence). The CDR3 DNA is TGTGCCAGCAGTATGGCGGGGTACAACTATGGCTACACCTTC. As protein: CASSMAGYNYGYTF.

The chain links TRBV4-3 to TRBJ2-1; 7 bases map to TRBD2. CDR1 is LGHNA, CDR2 YSLEER, per germline. This CDR3 contains 17 residues. Trimming removed 1 base from V and 6 bases from J; junction bases left unmatched: 12. The chain's CDR3 is CASSQGAGGRIANEQFF. The CDR3, as DNA: TGCGCCAGCAGCCAAGGTGCCGGCGGGAGAATTGCCAATGAGCAGTTCTTC.